A single sample gave rise to the 32 T cell receptor beta chains below, sequenced in a study of early T cells in non-severe SARS-CoV-2 infection. TCRdb re-called the 5' RACE reads with MiXCR, one entry per CDR3 protein. The repertoire consists of under 20,000 distinct CDR3 sequences, with approximately 4.1% occurring once and the leading ten covering around 7.3%. Specimen: whole blood. All receptors come from an adult who was a healthcare worker with PCR-confirmed SARS-CoV-2 infection or an uninfected control (not recorded which).

A single count supports this clonotype. The gene calls are TRBV5-1 and TRBJ2-3, with D perhaps matching TRBD1 (5 bases). CDR3 length: 12 residues. V lost 5 bases, J lost 6 bases, and 10 bases lay in between. Germline-derived CDR1 and CDR2 are SGHRS and YFSETQ. The CDR3 loop reads CASSTGPDTQYF. Here the CDR3 DNA reads TGCGCCAGCAGTACAGGCCCCGATACGCAGTATTTT. Full variable domain (rest looked up from reference TRBV5-1 and TRBJ2-3): KAGVTQTPRYLIKTRGQQVTLSCSPISGHRSVSWYQQTPGQGLQFLFEYFSETQRNKGNFPGRFSGRQFSNSRSEMNVSTLELGDSALYLCASSTGPDTQYFGPGTRLTVL.

This clonotype was seen repeatedly, ten times or more. V gene TRBV7-2 combines with J gene TRBJ2-7; 8 nucleotides align to TRBD1. The V gene end was trimmed by 5 bases and the J gene end by 6 bases; junction bases not matched to a gene: 6. There are 13 residues in the CDR3. Germline CDR1 SGHTA, CDR2 FQGNSA. CDR3 DNA sequence: TGTGCCAGCAGCCCGGACAGGGCCCGCGAGCAGTACTTC. The encoded protein is CASSPDRAREQYF.

This clonotype occurred many times. This chain joins TRBV5-1 and TRBJ2-3; TRBD2 matches at 11 bases. In germline, CDR1 is SGHRS, CDR2 YFSETQ. The J segment lost 2 bases and the V segment lost 4 bases, leaving 12 bases of the junction unmatched. This CDR3 is 18 amino acids long. This chain's CDR3 is CASSRRVATSGTTDTQYF. The CDR3 region has the DNA TGCGCCAGCAGCCGGCGGGTCGCGACTAGCGGGACCACAGATACGCAGTATTTT. Variable domain in full (rest from reference TRBV5-1 and TRBJ2-3): KAGVTQTPRYLIKTRGQQVTLSCSPISGHRSVSWYQQTPGQGLQFLFEYFSETQRNKGNFPGRFSGRQFSNSRSEMNVSTLELGDSALYLCASSRRVATSGTTDTQYFGPGTRLTVL.

Ten or more counts support this clonotype. J is TRBJ2-7 and V is TRBV6-6; TRBD1 matches 7 bases. The junction had 6 bases not matched to a gene; V was cut back by 5 bases and J by 2 bases. The length of the CDR3 is 14 residues. Germline CDR1 MNHNY, CDR2 SVGAGI (reference sequence). The DNA of the CDR3 is TGTGCCAGCAGTCGACAGGGAAATACCTACGAGCAGTACTTC. Protein product: CASSRQGNTYEQYF.

There are many counts of this clonotype. This chain joins TRBV12-3 or TRBV12-4 and TRBJ2-5; 12 bases align to TRBD2. V lost 4 bases, J lost 2 bases, and 8 bases stayed unmatched. There are 17 residues in the CDR3. The CDR3 protein is CASSWGGLAGIQETQYF. The CDR3 DNA reads as TGTGCCAGCAGTTGGGGAGGACTAGCGGGAATTCAAGAGACCCAGTACTTC.

This clonotype was detected only a few times. One junction end disagrees with the germline gene, perhaps due to a read error. The J gene is TRBJ1-1, the V gene TRBV7-7; 7 bases align to TRBD1. Germline values: CDR1 SSHAT, CDR2 FNYEAQ (reference sequence). The CDR3 contains 13 residues. This CDR3 reads CASSRDRNTEAFF. As DNA, the CDR3 is TGTGCTAGCAGCCGGGACAGAAACACTGAAGCTTTCTTT. The variable domain in full, completed from reference TRBV7-7 and TRBJ1-1, reads GAGVSQSPRYKVTKRGQDVTLRCDPISSHATLYWYQQALGQGPEFLTYFNYEAQPDKSGLPSDRFSAERPEGSISTLTIQRTEQRDSAMYRCASSRDRNTEAFFGQGTRLTVV.

This clonotype appeared many times. This chain connects TRBV4-1 to TRBJ2-7; D is perhaps TRBD2 (6 bases). With 0 bases removed from V and 0 bases from J, the gap between germline ends came to 15 bases. The CDR3 is 17 residues long. Looked up from germline, CDR1 is MGHRA and CDR2 is YSYEKL. The CDR3 protein is CASSQDVARGLSYEQYF. The CDR3 DNA reads as TGCGCCAGCAGCCAAGATGTTGCGCGGGGTCTCTCCTACGAGCAGTACTTC.

In its sample, this clonotype was seen many times. In nucleotides, the CDR3 is TGCAGTGCTAGAGACCCAGGACAGGGCCTCTCCTACGAGCAGTACTTC. Protein product: CSARDPGQGLSYEQYF. The chain joins TRBV20-1 to TRBJ2-7; the match to TRBD1 covers 8 bases. Germline CDR1 and CDR2: DFQATT and SNEGSKA (reference sequence). V lost 0 bases to trimming and J lost 0 bases; unmatched junction nucleotides: 7. This CDR3 has 16 amino acids.

This clonotype showed up many times. V usage is TRBV15 and J usage is TRBJ1-6; D is perhaps TRBD1 (6 bases). Germline V lookup: CDR1 LNHNV, CDR2 YYDKDF (reference sequence). This CDR3 region has 14 residues. Trimming removed 4 bases at V and 8 bases at J, with 12 bases between. The CDR3 reads CATSINRVYSPLHF. CDR3 coding DNA: TGTGCCACCAGCATAAACAGGGTATATTCACCCCTCCACTTT.

This clonotype has at least ten counts. This rearrangement joins TRBV4-1 to TRBJ1-1, with 8 bases aligning to TRBD1. CDR1 is MGHRA and CDR2 is YSYEKL in the germline V gene. There are 13 residues in the CDR3. Trimming took 1 base from V and 7 from J; bases not matched to a gene: 2. Written as DNA, the CDR3 is TGCGCCAGCAGCCAAGCAGGGACAGGTGAAGCTTTCTTT. Its protein is CASSQAGTGEAFF.

This clonotype was recorded at least ten times. The chain carries TRBV19 and TRBJ2-1; 10 bases agree with TRBD2. Trimming removed 4 bases from V and 4 bases from J; junction bases left unmatched: 1. The CDR3 has 14 amino acids. The germline gives CDR1 LNHDA, CDR2 SQIVND (reference sequence). The CDR3 is CASSSSGGYNEQFF. The CDR3 DNA follows: TGTGCCAGTAGTAGTAGCGGGGGGTACAATGAGCAGTTCTTC.

This clonotype was found many times. The chain carries TRBV3-1 and TRBJ2-4, with 9 bases identical to TRBD2. Germline CDR1 reads LGHDT; CDR2 reads YNNKEL (reference sequence). V lost 1 base, J lost 0 bases, and 10 bases stayed unmatched. The CDR3 has 19 amino acids. The CDR3 DNA reads as TGTGCCAGCAGCCAAGGTCCAGCGGGGGGATTACTAGCCAAAAACATTCAGTACTTC. Its protein product is CASSQGPAGGLLAKNIQYF.

This clonotype was counted at least ten times. J is TRBJ2-5 and V is TRBV20-1; TRBD2 matches at 8 bases. CDR3 length: 17 residues. Per the germline V gene, CDR1 is DFQATT and CDR2 is SNEGSKA (reference sequence). Trimming took 0 bases from V and 4 from J; bases not matched to a gene: 13. The CDR3 DNA follows: TGCAGTGCTAGAGATCATAAGCGGGGGACTGGTGGAGAGACCCAGTACTTC. This encodes CSARDHKRGTGGETQYF.

At least ten counts were recorded for this clonotype. J is TRBJ2-2 and V is TRBV5-1, with D unresolved. V shed 3 bases and J shed 1 base, with 13 bases lying between them. This CDR3 contains 16 residues. Germline assignment: CDR1 SGHRS and CDR2 YFSETQ. The CDR3 DNA reads TGCGCCAGCAGCTCGCAGAAGGAAATGAACACCGGGGAGCTGTTTTTT. Translated, it gives CASSSQKEMNTGELFF.

This clonotype showed up many times. CDR3 amino acids: CASSQIGQHQETQYF. CDR3 DNA sequence: TGCGCCAGCAGCCAGATAGGCCAGCACCAAGAGACCCAGTACTTC. The chain is built from TRBV5-1 and TRBJ2-5; D is unresolved. The V and J ends lost 4 bases and 0 bases respectively, with 13 bases between them. The CDR3 loop spans 15 amino acids. Germline V gives CDR1 SGHRS, CDR2 YFSETQ.

This clonotype was picked up many times. The V gene is TRBV5-5, the J gene TRBJ1-2, with D perhaps TRBD1 (6 bases). Germline values: CDR1 SGHKS, CDR2 YYEKEE (reference sequence). V was trimmed by 4 bases and J by 3 bases, leaving 16 bases between them. The CDR3 consists of 15 residues. The CDR3 reads CASSRSGGDYYGYTF. In DNA form, the CDR3 reads TGTGCCAGCAGCCGCAGCGGGGGCGACTACTATGGCTACACCTTC. The variable domain in full, with the rest retrieved from reference TRBV5-5 and TRBJ1-2, is DAGVTQSPTHLIKTRGQQVTLRCSPISGHKSVSWYQQVLGQGPQFIFQYYEKEERGRGNFPDRFSARQFPNYSSELNVNALLLGDSALYLCASSRSGGDYYGYTFGSGTRLTVV.

This clonotype was counted many times. The chain joins TRBV7-2 to TRBJ2-1; 11 nucleotides match TRBD2. After removal of 5 bases from V and 6 bases from J, the junction contained 9 bases not matched to a gene. Germline loops: CDR1 SGHTA, CDR2 FQGNSA. The CDR3 runs 16 residues. The CDR3, as DNA: TGTGCCAGCAGCCGTTTTAGCGGGGGGGCGGTCAATGAGCAGTTCTTC. Its translation: CASSRFSGGAVNEQFF.

Comment on this clonotype: A much larger clonotype is one base distant, so this may be a read error. This chain uses TRBV5-1 with TRBJ2-3; D might be TRBD1 (5 bases). Trimming stripped 4 bases from V and 5 bases from J, with 17 bases between. The CDR3 totals 15 residues. CDR1 and CDR2 (germline): SGHRS, YFSETQ. CDR3 sequence reads: CASSRIDSTIDTQYF. In nucleotides, the CDR3 is TGCGCCAGCAGCCGCATAGACAGTACCATAGATACGCAGTATTTT.

This clonotype was picked up a small number of times. The V and J genes are TRBV3-1 and TRBJ2-3, with 7 positions matching TRBD2. CDR1 is LGHDT, CDR2 YNNKEL, per germline (reference sequence). The CDR3 totals 14 residues. V shed 4 bases and J 1 base; nucleotides not matched to a gene: 2. CDR3: CASSPGGGTDTQYF. CDR3 sequence (DNA): TGTGCCAGCAGCCCGGGGGGAGGCACAGATACGCAGTATTTT.

This clonotype was recorded at least ten times. The rearrangement joins TRBV29-1 to TRBJ2-3; 8 positions match TRBD2. The length of the CDR3 is 12 residues. The ends lost 4 bases at V and 5 bases at J; junction bases unmatched: 2. Germline V gene data show CDR1 as SQVTM and CDR2 as ANQGSEA. The CDR3 sequence is CSVVREEDTQYF. CDR3 in DNA: TGCAGCGTTGTGCGGGAGGAAGATACGCAGTATTTT.

This clonotype occurred many times. The chain links TRBV19 to TRBJ1-5; 10 bases are a match to TRBD1. This CDR3 comprises 18 residues. Trimming removed 4 bases from V and 7 bases from J; junction bases left unmatched: 16. Germline V gene sequence: CDR1 LNHDA, CDR2 SQIVND (reference sequence). CDR3 loop: CASSNKATGTGVRQPQHF. The CDR3 nucleotides are TGTGCCAGTAGTAATAAGGCCACCGGGACAGGGGTAAGACAGCCCCAGCATTTT.

At least ten counts were recorded for this clonotype. The rearrangement uses TRBV12-3 or TRBV12-4 and TRBJ1-1; D call uncertain. V was cut by 8 bases and J by 2 bases, with 15 bases left in between. This CDR3 region has 14 residues. DNA of the CDR3: TGTGCCAGCCTCGGGCCGCCACCTAACACTGAAGCTTTCTTT. Its protein is CASLGPPPNTEAFF.

About this clonotype itself: A much more abundant neighbour one base away suggests this may be a read error. This chain uses TRBV11-3 with TRBJ2-5; 8 bases are a match to TRBD2. After removal of 4 bases from V and 4 bases from J, the junction contained 5 bases not matched to a gene. Germline CDR1 and CDR2: SGHNT and YENEEA. The length of the CDR3 is 14 residues. CDR3 protein: CASSSSGGRETQYF. For the CDR3, the DNA is TGTGCCAGCAGCTCCAGCGGGGGACGAGAGACCCAGTACTTC.

In this sample, this clonotype turned up a few times. The rearrangement joins TRBV11-2 to TRBJ2-6; possibly TRBD1 for D (5 bases). V was shortened by 1 base and J by 8 bases, with 9 bases between the two germline ends. This CDR3 is built from 14 residues. Germline V gene data show CDR1 as SGHAT and CDR2 as FQNNGV. For the CDR3, the DNA is TGTGCCAGCAGCTTAGCCGGACAAACCAACGTCCTGACTTTC. Translating it yields CASSLAGQTNVLTF.

There are many counts of this clonotype. The CDR3 DNA reads as TGCGCCAGCAGCCCCGGGGGGCTAGGGACCCAGTACTTC. Translated, it gives CASSPGGLGTQYF. J is TRBJ2-5 and V is TRBV5-1, with D perhaps TRBD2 (7 bases). The V gene's germline CDR1 is SGHRS and CDR2 YFSETQ. The CDR3 extends over 13 amino acids. Trimming pared 4 bases from V and 7 bases from J, leaving 14 bases between.

This clonotype was seen at least ten times. V usage is TRBV4-1 and J usage is TRBJ2-7; 8 nucleotides match TRBD1. The length of the CDR3 is 15 residues. Germline CDR1 reads MGHRA; CDR2 reads YSYEKL. V shed 3 bases, J shed 0 bases, and the junction held 4 bases outside the gene matches. This CDR3 is CASSQGQDFSYEQYF. CDR3 coding DNA: TGCGCCAGCAGCCAGGGACAGGACTTCTCCTACGAGCAGTACTTC.

This clonotype was picked up a small number of times. In DNA form, the CDR3 reads TGTGCCACCAGTGATCCACTCCGGAGCCTCAAAGACAGGGGCCGTCTACTCTACGAGCAGTACTTC. Translating gives CATSDPLRSLKDRGRLLYEQYF. The chain is built from TRBV24-1 and TRBJ2-7; 8 bases are a match to TRBD1. CDR3 length equals 22 residues. The V and J ends lost 3 bases and 3 bases, in that order; junction bases with no gene match: 27. The germline V gene has CDR1 KGHDR and CDR2 SFDVKD.

This clonotype was seen repeatedly, ten times or more. The gene calls are TRBV20-1 and TRBJ2-1; D gene unclear. The germline V and J ends were trimmed by 4 bases and 10 bases, with 14 bases remaining between them. Germline CDR1 is DFQATT and CDR2 is SNEGSKA (reference sequence). This CDR3 is 12 amino acids long. In DNA form, the CDR3 reads TGCAGTGCTATACCGACCCGCAGAGAGCAGTTCTTC. Its protein product is CSAIPTRREQFF.

This clonotype was seen at least ten times. CDR3 sequence reads: CASSPRTELYGYTF. DNA of the CDR3: TGCGCCAGCAGCCCCCGGACAGAACTATATGGCTACACCTTC. The V call is TRBV4-3, the J call TRBJ1-2, with D maybe TRBD1 (6 bases). The germline V gene encodes CDR1 LGHNA and CDR2 YSLEER. V was trimmed by 4 bases and J by 5 bases, leaving 14 bases between them. This CDR3 spans 14 amino acids.

This clonotype has more than one count but fewer than ten. The V call is TRBV5-1, the J call TRBJ1-4; D remains unclear. Germline-derived CDR1 and CDR2 are SGHRS and YFSETQ. Deletions cut 4 bases from V and 7 bases from J, with 14 bases between. The CDR3 has 14 amino acids. CDR3: CASSTDLFGEKLFF. The CDR3 coding sequence is TGCGCCAGCAGCACGGACTTATTTGGTGAAAAACTGTTTTTT.

The rearrangement uses TRBV6-1 and TRBJ2-3; TRBD2 matches 8 bases. V lost 6 bases, J lost 5 bases, and 16 bases stayed unmatched. This CDR3 region has 17 residues. Germline V gene sequence: CDR1 MNHNS, CDR2 SASEGT. CDR3 DNA sequence: TGTGCCAGCAGCGGACGTTATCGGGGGGGCCTTAAAGATACGCAGTATTTT. Protein product: CASSGRYRGGLKDTQYF.

In its sample, this clonotype was seen many times. The chain carries TRBV20-1 and TRBJ1-2; 7 nucleotides align to TRBD1. Germline V gene data show CDR1 as DFQATT and CDR2 as SNEGSKA (reference sequence). This CDR3 spans 13 amino acids. V lost 5 bases, J lost 4 bases, and 7 bases stayed unmatched. The CDR3 nucleotides read TGCAGTGCTTCCATGGCAGGGGGCTATGGCTACACCTTC. The encoded protein is CSASMAGGYGYTF.